The clone carrying this T cell receptor (beta chain) was detected ten times or more. The antigen remains undetermined. Unique molecular identifiers were included in an RNA-based 3' RACE TCR library. A single record per CDR3 protein comes from TCRdb applying MiXCR to the 3' RACE reads. There are about 89,000 distinct CDR3 sequences in the sample; roughly 6.7% occur only once, and approximately 1.2% lies in the top ten. Indicated treatment: PENTA 11 planned treatment interruption arm or continuous ART arm. Naive CD4+ CD45RA+ CD45RO- T cells were FACS-sorted from thawed PBMCs. These data are taken from a study of HIV-infected children after antiretroviral therapy interruption. Turning to the study itself: Weeks 0, 48 and 150 were sampled under continuous treatment.

General observations from the study: The Gini coefficient of naive CD4+ repertoires rose, returning to baseline by 3 years.

The length of the CDR3 is 12 residues. The germline CDR1 and CDR2 sequences are DFQATT and SNEGSKA (reference sequence). This specimen was CD45RA+ CD4+ T cells from PBMCs, pooled from several time points, taken from a donor given antiretroviral therapy, either interrupted or continuous. Subset given: naive CD4+ CD45RA+ CD45RO- T cells. This receptor was taken from a pool of human donors with HIV. The chain has TRBV20-1 and TRBJ1-6; TRBD1 might be the D (6 bases). CDR3 nucleotides: TGCAGCGCAAAAGGGGGTAATTCACCCCTCCACTTT. This translates into CSAKGGNSPLHF.